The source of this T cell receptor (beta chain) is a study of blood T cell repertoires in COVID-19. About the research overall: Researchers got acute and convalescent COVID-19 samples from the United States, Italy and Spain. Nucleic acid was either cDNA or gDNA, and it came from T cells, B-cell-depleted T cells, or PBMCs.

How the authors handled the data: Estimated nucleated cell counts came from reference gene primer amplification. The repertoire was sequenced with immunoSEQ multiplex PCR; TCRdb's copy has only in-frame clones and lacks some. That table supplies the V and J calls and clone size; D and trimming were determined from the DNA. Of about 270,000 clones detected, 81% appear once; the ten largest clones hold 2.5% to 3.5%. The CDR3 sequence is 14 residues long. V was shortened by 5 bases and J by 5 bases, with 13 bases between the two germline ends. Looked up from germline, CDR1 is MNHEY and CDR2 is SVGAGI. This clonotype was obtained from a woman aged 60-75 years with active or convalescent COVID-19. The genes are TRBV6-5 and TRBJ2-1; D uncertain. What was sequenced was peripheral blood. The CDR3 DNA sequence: TGTGCCAGCAGTCCCCTTCTGAGGAACAATGAGCAGTTCTTC. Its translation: CASSPLLRNNEQFF.